This paragraph covers one T cell receptor beta chain sequence. This record comes from a study of blood T cells in healthy people across ages. A sample-barcoded 5' primer and a J-beta primer mix were used in a second PCR of roughly 7 to 12 cycles. Every single cDNA molecule received a tag from a template-switch adaptor with 12 random nucleotides. TCRdb used MiXCR to reprocess the 5' RACE reads, holding one entry per CDR3 protein. The table lists about 290,000 distinct CDR3 sequences, 25% to 30% of them singletons. Each donor had approximately 10 milliliters of peripheral blood drawn. Each sample yielded at least 7 million isolated PBMCs. From germline, CDR1 is KGHSH and CDR2 LQKENI. CDR3 size: 15 residues.

The gene calls are TRBV18 and TRBJ2-5; 8 positions match TRBD1. The J call may not be correct, given that the DNA end is closer to TRBJ2-7. The sequence was collected from a woman between 70 and 85 years old in good health. The material sequenced was blood. The CDR3 DNA follows: TGTGCCAGCTCGCCATCCCGGGACAGGTCCTACGAGCAGTACTTC. Amino acids: CASSPSRDRSYEQYF.